The 32 T cell receptor beta chains below were found in one sample sequenced in a study of blood T cell repertoires in COVID-19. Clones were sequenced by immunoSEQ multiplex PCR, and TCRdb holds only the in-frame ones, with some missing. Among around 60,000 clones listed, 70% to 90% were seen once. The sequenced sample was peripheral blood. The receptors shown here come from a man in his forties or fifties with active COVID-19.

The chain couples TRBV14 to TRBJ1-4; tentatively, D is TRBD1 (5 bases). Trimming shortened V by 0 bases and J by 8 bases, and 13 bases separated the two germline ends. CDR1 and CDR2 from the germline V gene are SGHDN and FVKESK. The CDR3 consists of 15 residues. The CDR3 protein is CASSQDHQGWEKLFF. The CDR3, as DNA: TGTGCCAGCAGCCAAGATCACCAGGGTTGGGAAAAACTGTTTTTT.

The rearrangement joins TRBV6-4 to TRBJ1-5; unclear D gene. This CDR3 contains 15 residues. Trimming pared 3 bases from V and 0 bases from J, leaving 9 bases between. Germline CDR1 and CDR2: MRHNA and SNTAGT. The CDR3 region has the DNA TGTGCCAGCAGTGAGGGAGGAAGTAGCAATCAGCCCCAGCATTTT. It codes for CASSEGGSSNQPQHF.

The rearrangement links TRBV10-3 to TRBJ2-7; a possible D gene is TRBD2 (7 bases). The CDR3 is 15 amino acids. Trimming pared 2 bases from V and 2 bases from J, leaving 13 bases between. Germline V gives CDR1 ENHRY, CDR2 SYGVKD. CDR3 bases: TGTGCCATCAGTGAGGTGGAGGGGGGGCCCTACGAGCAGTACTTC. Amino acid sequence: CAISEVEGGPYEQYF.

The CDR3 reads CASSYGGGEGGELFF. The DNA for the CDR3 is TGTGCCAGCAGTTACGGTGGGGGGGAAGGCGGGGAGCTGTTTTTT. The genes are TRBV6-5 and TRBJ2-2; 7 bases are a match to TRBD2. The CDR3 runs to 15 residues. The V segment lost 2 bases and the J segment 7 bases; nucleotides outside the gene matches: 7. Germline assignment: CDR1 MNHEY and CDR2 SVGAGI.

The chain carries TRBV7-2 and TRBJ1-6; 7 positions agree with TRBD1. The CDR3 is 15 residues long. CDR1 SGHTA and CDR2 FQGNSA come from the germline V gene. V was clipped by 4 bases and J by 9 bases; unmatched bases: 9. CDR3 DNA sequence: TGTGCCAGCAGCTGGGGAGACAGGGAGTCTTCACCCCTCCACTTT. This translates into CASSWGDRESSPLHF. Using reference TRBV7-2 and TRBJ1-6 for the parts outside the CDR3, the full variable domain is GAGVSQSPSNKVTEKGKDVELRCDPISGHTALYWYRQSLGQGLEFLIYFQGNSAPDKSGLPSDRFSAERTGGSVSTLTIQRTQQEDSAVYLCASSWGDRESSPLHFGNGTRLTVT.

This chain links TRBV7-9 with TRBJ2-1; 11 bases agree with TRBD2. CDR3 length: 16 amino acids. Per germline, CDR1 SEHNR and CDR2 FQNEAQ (reference sequence). With 6 bases clipped from V and 7 bases from J, the junction kept 11 bases outside the gene matches. CDR3 nucleotide sequence: TGTGCCAGCAGTGCCGTGGTAGCGGGGGGGCGGAATGAGCAGTTCTTC. Residues: CASSAVVAGGRNEQFF.

The chain carries TRBV6-1 and TRBJ2-7; D is undetermined. This CDR3 has 15 amino acids. Germline CDR1 MNHNS, CDR2 SASEGT. V was cut by 2 bases and J by 5 bases, with 16 bases left in between. The CDR3 DNA sequence: TGTGCCAGCAGTGAAAGTTGGGCCTCCTTCAACGAGCAGTACTTC. This sequence encodes CASSESWASFNEQYF.

The rearrangement links TRBV7-8 to TRBJ1-1; 9 nucleotides match TRBD1. The trim removed 3 bases at V and 12 bases at J, leaving 5 bases unmatched. The CDR3 length is 12 residues. Germline V gives CDR1 SGHVS, CDR2 FQNEAQ. CDR3 protein: CASSLAGTGPFF. CDR3 nucleotides: TGTGCCAGCAGCTTGGCCGGGACAGGGCCTTTCTTT.

This chain uses TRBV27 with TRBJ2-7, with TRBD1 matching over 7 bases. Germline V lookup: CDR1 MNHEY, CDR2 SMNVEV (reference sequence). Unmatched junction bases numbered 10, after V lost 5 bases and J lost 3 bases. The CDR3 loop spans 15 amino acids. This chain's CDR3 is CASSTLRTGLYEQYF. The DNA of the CDR3 is TGTGCCAGCAGTACCTTGAGGACAGGCCTCTACGAGCAGTACTTC.

The chain recombines TRBV7-2 with TRBJ2-7, with a tentative D call TRBD2 (7 bases). The CDR3 is 17 residues long. V dropped 1 base and J dropped 5 bases, with 21 bases sitting between them. Germline V gives CDR1 SGHTA, CDR2 FQGNSA. The CDR3 coding sequence is TGTGCCAGCAGCTTAGATGGTTCTGGGGGGGCGCGGGACGAGCAGTACTTC. Amino acid sequence: CASSLDGSGGARDEQYF.

This clone was observed a few times. The V gene is TRBV11-2, the J gene TRBJ1-6; D uncertain. CDR1 is SGHAT and CDR2 is FQNNGV in the germline V gene. This CDR3 is built from 16 residues. V was shortened by 0 bases and J by 3 bases, with 9 bases between the two germline ends. Here the CDR3 reads CASSLDQAVYNSPLHF. DNA for the CDR3: TGTGCCAGCAGCTTAGATCAGGCAGTCTATAATTCACCCCTCCACTTT.

This sequence joins TRBV18 and TRBJ1-1; D gene ambiguous. This CDR3 has 13 amino acids. Trimming left V 3 bases short and J 1 base short, with 6 bases between. CDR1 and CDR2 from the germline V gene are KGHSH and LQKENI. The CDR3 nucleotides are TGTGCCAGCTCACCGGGCCCGAACACTGAAGCTTTCTTT. Protein product: CASSPGPNTEAFF.

The chain recombines TRBV5-1 with TRBJ1-4; the D is unclear. V was cut by 5 bases and J by 8 bases, with 10 bases left in between. The CDR3 length is 12 residues. Germline values: CDR1 SGHRS, CDR2 YFSETQ. This CDR3 reads CASRGVWEKLFF. DNA for the CDR3: TGCGCCAGCAGAGGAGTTTGGGAAAAACTGTTTTTT.

The chain recombines TRBV30 with TRBJ1-3; no reliable D call. The CDR3 consists of 14 residues. Germline CDR1 GTSNPN, CDR2 SVGIG (reference sequence). V lost 5 bases, J lost 0 bases, and 11 bases lay in between. The chain's CDR3 is CAWVPTISGNTIYF. The DNA for the CDR3 is TGTGCCTGGGTCCCTACGATCTCTGGAAACACCATATATTTT.

This clone has more than one count but fewer than ten. The V call is TRBV3-1 (or the pseudogene TRBV3-2), the J call TRBJ2-1, with a weak D call TRBD2 (6 bases). The CDR3 runs 14 residues. Trimming removed 1 base at V and 7 bases at J, with 11 bases between. Germline V gene sequence: CDR1 LGHDT, CDR2 YNNKEL (reference sequence). The DNA for the CDR3 is TGTGCCAGCAGCCAAGTGGGGGGAATAAATGAGCAGTTCTTC. Its protein product is CASSQVGGINEQFF.

This clone turned up a few times. This chain uses TRBV27 with TRBJ2-5, with 8 positions matching TRBD1. Germline lookup yields CDR1 MNHEY and CDR2 SMNVEV (reference sequence). V lost 3 bases to trimming and J lost 1 base; unmatched junction nucleotides: 4. The CDR3 is 15 residues long. DNA of the CDR3: TGTGCCAGCAGTTTTTACGACAGGGGCCAAGAGACCCAGTACTTC. It specifies CASSFYDRGQETQYF.

This sequence joins TRBV19 and TRBJ2-3, with D possibly being TRBD2 (7 bases). The CDR3 has 16 residues. Germline V gene data show CDR1 as LNHDA and CDR2 as SQIVND (reference sequence). Trimming took 4 bases from V and 8 from J, leaving 22 bases between them. The DNA of the CDR3 is TGTGCCAGTAGTACCCCTCTTGGCGGGGGCCCCGGTACGCAGTATTTT. Amino acids: CASSTPLGGGPGTQYF. Using reference TRBV19 and TRBJ2-3 for the parts outside the CDR3, the full variable domain is DGGITQSPKYLFRKEGQNVTLSCEQNLNHDAMYWYRQDPGQGLRLIYYSQIVNDFQKGDIAEGYSVSREKKESFPLTVTSAQKNPTAFYLCASSTPLGGGPGTQYFGPGTRLTVL.

The rearrangement uses TRBV6-1 and TRBJ1-4; 10 nucleotides align to TRBD1. J was trimmed by 5 bases and V by 1 base; bases with no gene match: 4. The CDR3 has 16 amino acids. Germline V gene data show CDR1 as MNHNS and CDR2 as SASEGT. The CDR3 sequence is CASSEGQGAKNEKLFF. As DNA, the CDR3 is TGTGCCAGCAGTGAAGGACAGGGGGCTAAAAATGAAAAACTGTTTTTT.

This clone was observed a few times. The J gene is TRBJ2-3, the V gene TRBV11-2; 10 nucleotides agree with TRBD2. After removal of 0 bases from V and 14 bases from J, the junction contained 8 bases not matched to a gene. In germline, CDR1 is SGHAT, CDR2 FQNNGV. The CDR3 covers 14 residues. CDR3 residues: CASSLDPSGGLVYF. The CDR3 DNA follows: TGTGCCAGCAGCTTAGACCCTAGCGGGGGCCTGGTGTATTTT.

The chain couples TRBV3-1 (or the pseudogene TRBV3-2) to TRBJ1-4; D possibly corresponds to TRBD1 (5 bases). The germline CDR1 and CDR2 sequences are LGHDT and YNNKEL (reference sequence). The CDR3 loop spans 15 amino acids. V was shortened by 1 base and J by 5 bases, with 11 bases between the two germline ends. The CDR3 DNA reads as TGTGCCAGCAGCCAAGGACAGATCTTAAATGAAAAACTGTTTTTT. This gives the protein CASSQGQILNEKLFF.

As regards this clone: The junction departs from germline at one end; a sequencing error may be responsible. The V gene is TRBV9, the J gene TRBJ1-6; D gene unclear. This CDR3 contains 14 residues. Looked up from germline, CDR1 is SGDLS and CDR2 is YYNGEE. The DNA of the CDR3 is TGTGCCAGCAGCGTAGACTCCCATAATTCACCCCTCCACTTT. This encodes CASSVDSHNSPLHF.

CDR3 DNA: TGCGCCAGCCGAGCGCAGGGGGCAGGTACTAATGAAAAACTGTTTTTT. This translates into CASRAQGAGTNEKLFF. The genes are TRBV5-1 and TRBJ1-4, with 8 bases that match TRBD1. Germline loops: CDR1 SGHRS, CDR2 YFSETQ. CDR3 length equals 16 residues. V was pared by 7 bases and J by 2 bases, with 10 bases of the junction left unmatched.

This chain links TRBV5-4 with TRBJ2-5; tentative D call: TRBD2 (6 bases). This CDR3 has 16 residues. CDR1 and CDR2 (germline): SGHNT, YYREEE (reference sequence). With 6 bases removed from V and 0 bases from J, the gap between germline ends came to 18 bases. The CDR3 DNA reads TGTGCCAGCAACGGAGGAGGGGCCTCGTACCAAGAGACCCAGTACTTC. It codes for CASNGGGASYQETQYF. The entire variable domain, with the rest obtained from reference TRBV5-4 and TRBJ2-5, is as follows: ETGVTQSPTHLIKTRGQQVTLRCSSQSGHNTVSWYQQALGQGPQFIFQYYREEENGRGNFPPRFSGLQFPNYSSELNVNALELDDSALYLCASNGGGASYQETQYFGPGTRLLVL.

This clone was detected only once. CDR3 amino acids: CASSLDTSNQPQHF. CDR3 in DNA: TGTGCCAGCAGCCTCGACACTAGCAATCAGCCCCAGCATTTT. The chain joins TRBV7-9 to TRBJ1-5; no clear D. Germline V gives CDR1 SEHNR, CDR2 FQNEAQ (reference sequence). V lost 5 bases, J lost 0 bases, and 8 bases lay in between. CDR3 length: 14 amino acids.

The chain employs TRBV12-3 or TRBV12-4 and TRBJ1-1; D gene uncertain. V lost 8 bases and J 0 bases, leaving 7 bases between the germline ends. The CDR3 sequence is 12 residues long. In DNA, the CDR3 is TGTGCCAGCGGGCAGGTGAACACTGAAGCTTTCTTT. It yields the protein CASGQVNTEAFF.

The V call is TRBV5-4, the J call TRBJ2-7; TRBD1 aligns across 9 bases. Trimming cost V 0 bases and J 0 bases; bases outside gene matches: 7. This CDR3 is built from 17 residues. Germline CDR1 reads SGHNT; CDR2 reads YYREEE (reference sequence). For the CDR3, the DNA is TGTGCCAGCAGCTTGGGGGCCGGGACAGGGTCCTCCTACGAGCAGTACTTC. Encoded protein: CASSLGAGTGSSYEQYF.

The chain uses TRBV7-6 and TRBJ1-5, with D possibly TRBD1 on 5 matching bases. The CDR3 has 16 residues. Germline V gives CDR1 SGHVS, CDR2 FNYEAQ. Trimming cost V 5 bases and J 2 bases, with 16 bases left between them. CDR3 coding DNA: TGTGCCAGCAGCCTCCAGGGTGGCTTGGGCAATCAGCCCCAGCATTTT. Its translation is CASSLQGGLGNQPQHF.

The chain employs TRBV29-1 and TRBJ1-1, with unresolved D. V lost 7 bases to trimming and J lost 6 bases, with 15 bases between them. The CDR3 runs 12 residues. Germline V lookup: CDR1 SQVTM, CDR2 ANQGSEA. CDR3 residues: CSAKELNSEAFF. Written as DNA, the CDR3 is TGCAGCGCGAAGGAGTTAAACTCTGAAGCTTTCTTT.

J is TRBJ2-4 and V is TRBV7-2; 7 nucleotides line up with TRBD2. The ends lost 3 bases at V and 0 bases at J; junction bases unmatched: 5. In germline, CDR1 is SGHTA, CDR2 FQGNSA. This CDR3 has 16 residues. In DNA form, the CDR3 reads TGTGCCAGCAGCTTTTTGGGGGGGGTAGCCAAAAACATTCAGTACTTC. It yields the protein CASSFLGGVAKNIQYF.

This clone occurred once. This sequence joins TRBV2 and TRBJ2-7; no definite D call. The germline V and J ends were trimmed by 1 base and 3 bases, with 10 bases remaining between them. The CDR3 runs to 14 residues. The germline V gene has CDR1 SNHLY and CDR2 FYNNEI. CDR3 loop: CASSEEASIYEQYF. CDR3 coding DNA: TGTGCCAGCAGTGAAGAGGCTAGTATCTACGAGCAGTACTTC.

The V and J genes are TRBV6-5 and TRBJ1-1, with a weak D call TRBD1 (5 bases). V was trimmed by 5 bases and J by 1 base, leaving 11 bases between them. The CDR3 totals 14 residues. Germline CDR1 and CDR2: MNHEY and SVGAGI. In DNA form, the CDR3 reads TGTGCCAGCAGTCCGACAGCTCAGAACACTGAAGCTTTCTTT. It is translated as CASSPTAQNTEAFF.

The DNA for the CDR3 is TGTGCCAGCAGTGACGGGCTGGGAGGGACCCAGTACTTC. As protein: CASSDGLGGTQYF. The V gene is TRBV6-4, the J gene TRBJ2-5; perhaps TRBD2 as D (6 bases). The CDR3 sequence is 13 residues long. From germline, CDR1 is MRHNA and CDR2 SNTAGT. V was clipped by 2 bases and J by 7 bases, with 11 bases between them.